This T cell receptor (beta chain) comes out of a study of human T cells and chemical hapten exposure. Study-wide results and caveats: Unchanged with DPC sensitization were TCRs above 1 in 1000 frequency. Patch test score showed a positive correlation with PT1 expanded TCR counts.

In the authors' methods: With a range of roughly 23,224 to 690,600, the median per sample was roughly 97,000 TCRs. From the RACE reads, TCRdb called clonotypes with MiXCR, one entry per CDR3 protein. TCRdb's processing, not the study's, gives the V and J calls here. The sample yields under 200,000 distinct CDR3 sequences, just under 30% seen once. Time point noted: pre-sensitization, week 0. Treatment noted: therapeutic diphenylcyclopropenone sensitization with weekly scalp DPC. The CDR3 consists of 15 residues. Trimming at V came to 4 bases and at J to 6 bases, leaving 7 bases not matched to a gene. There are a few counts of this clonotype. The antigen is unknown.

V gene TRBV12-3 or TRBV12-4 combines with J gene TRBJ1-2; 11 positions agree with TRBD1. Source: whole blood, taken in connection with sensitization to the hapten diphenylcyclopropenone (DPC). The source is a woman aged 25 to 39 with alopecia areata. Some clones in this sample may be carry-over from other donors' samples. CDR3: CASSSTDRGRDGYTF. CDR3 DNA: TGTGCCAGCAGTTCCACGGACAGGGGGCGTGATGGCTACACCTTC.